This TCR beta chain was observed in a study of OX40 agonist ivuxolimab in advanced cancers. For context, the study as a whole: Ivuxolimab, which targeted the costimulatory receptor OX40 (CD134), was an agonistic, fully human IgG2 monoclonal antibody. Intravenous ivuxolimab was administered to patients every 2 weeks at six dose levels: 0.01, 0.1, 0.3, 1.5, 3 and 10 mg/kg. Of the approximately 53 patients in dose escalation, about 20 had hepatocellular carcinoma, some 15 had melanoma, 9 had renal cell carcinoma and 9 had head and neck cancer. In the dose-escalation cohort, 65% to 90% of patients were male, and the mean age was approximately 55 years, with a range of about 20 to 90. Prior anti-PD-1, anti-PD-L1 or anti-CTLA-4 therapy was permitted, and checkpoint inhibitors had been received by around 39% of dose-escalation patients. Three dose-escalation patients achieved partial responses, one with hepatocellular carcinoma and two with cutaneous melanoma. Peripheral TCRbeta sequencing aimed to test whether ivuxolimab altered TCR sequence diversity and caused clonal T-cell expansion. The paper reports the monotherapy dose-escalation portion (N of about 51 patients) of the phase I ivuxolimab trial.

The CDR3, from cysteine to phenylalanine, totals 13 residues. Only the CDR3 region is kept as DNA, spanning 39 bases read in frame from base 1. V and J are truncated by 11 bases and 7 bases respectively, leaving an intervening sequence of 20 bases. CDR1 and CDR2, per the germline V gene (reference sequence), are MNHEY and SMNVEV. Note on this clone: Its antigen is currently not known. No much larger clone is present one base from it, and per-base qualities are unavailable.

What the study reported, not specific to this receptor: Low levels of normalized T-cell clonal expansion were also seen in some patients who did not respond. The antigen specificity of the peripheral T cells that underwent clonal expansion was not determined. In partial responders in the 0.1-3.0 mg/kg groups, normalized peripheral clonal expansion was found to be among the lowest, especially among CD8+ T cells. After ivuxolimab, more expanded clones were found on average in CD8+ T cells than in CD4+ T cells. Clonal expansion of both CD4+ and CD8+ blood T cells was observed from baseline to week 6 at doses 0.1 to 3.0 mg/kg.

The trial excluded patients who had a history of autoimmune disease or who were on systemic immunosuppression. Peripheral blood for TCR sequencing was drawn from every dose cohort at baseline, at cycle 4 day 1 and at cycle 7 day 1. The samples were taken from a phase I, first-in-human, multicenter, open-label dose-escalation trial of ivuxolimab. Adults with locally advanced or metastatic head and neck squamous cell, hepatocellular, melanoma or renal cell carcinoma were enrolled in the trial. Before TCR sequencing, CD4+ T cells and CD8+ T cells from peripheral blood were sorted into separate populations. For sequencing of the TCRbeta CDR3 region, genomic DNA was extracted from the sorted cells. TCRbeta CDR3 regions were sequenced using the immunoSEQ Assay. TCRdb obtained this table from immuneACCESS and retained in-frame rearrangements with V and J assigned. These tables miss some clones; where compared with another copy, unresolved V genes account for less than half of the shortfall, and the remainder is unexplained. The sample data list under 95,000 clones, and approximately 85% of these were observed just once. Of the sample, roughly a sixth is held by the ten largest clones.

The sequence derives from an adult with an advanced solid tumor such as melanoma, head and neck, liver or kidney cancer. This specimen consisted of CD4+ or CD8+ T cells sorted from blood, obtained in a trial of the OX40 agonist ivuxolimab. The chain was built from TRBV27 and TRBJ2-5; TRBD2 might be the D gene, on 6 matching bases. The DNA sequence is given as TGTGCCCCAGTAGGGGCCGGGGGTGGGACCCAGTACTTC. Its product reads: CAPVGAGGGTQYF.